This is a list of T cell receptor beta chains from one sample in a study of blood T cell repertoires in COVID-19. The data were produced by immunoSEQ multiplex PCR, yet TCRdb's version contains in-frame clones alone and is incomplete. Here the sample spans 95,000 to 150,000 clones, 84% being singletons. The sequenced sample was PBMCs or T cells enriched from blood (not recorded which). These receptors originate from a woman in her 30s who had recovered from COVID-19. Both conserved end residues are part of each CDR3. Each record gives: clone size, J gene, D gene, V gene, CDR3 protein, CDR3 DNA. D genes are given only for firm matches. Size is stated for part of the rows, as once, few or many counts, or as a class when the clone is expanded.

>-|TRBJ2-5|TRBD2|TRBV9
CASSVFAAGNQETQYF
TGTGCCAGCAGCGTATTCGCAGCGGGGAACCAAGAGACCCAGTACTTC
>-|TRBJ1-5|TRBD1|TRBV7-8
CASSLVGTGGSSPQHF
TGTGCCAGCAGCTTAGTGGGGACAGGGGGATCATCGCCCCAGCATTTT
>-|TRBJ2-7|-|TRBV19
CASSIIADSYEQYF
TGTGCCAGTAGTATCATAGCGGACTCCTACGAGCAGTACTTC
>-|TRBJ2-7|-|TRBV5-6
CASSSPSQGDSYEQYF
TGTGCCAGCAGCTCCCCCTCACAGGGAGACTCCTACGAGCAGTACTTC
>few|TRBJ2-3|TRBD2|TRBV7-3
CASSPGLAGWADTQYF
TGTGCCAGCAGCCCAGGACTAGCGGGATGGGCAGATACGCAGTATTTT
>-|TRBJ2-4|-|TRBV4-1
CASSQPGRGSKNIQYF
TGCGCCAGCAGCCAGCCAGGGCGGGGTTCCAAAAACATTCAGTACTTC
>-|TRBJ2-7|TRBD1|TRBV2
CASRRDRGYEQYF
TGTGCCAGCAGAAGGGACAGGGGCTACGAGCAGTACTTC
>-|TRBJ2-5|-|TRBV7-9
CASSLGGLQETQYF
TGTGCCAGCAGCTTAGGTGGCTTACAAGAGACCCAGTACTTC
>-|TRBJ2-1|TRBD1|TRBV19
CASSPPGQGWNEQFF
TGTGCCAGTAGTCCGCCCGGACAGGGGTGGAATGAGCAGTTCTTC
>once|TRBJ1-2|-|TRBV6-4
CASSDSIGGGYTF
TGTGCCAGCAGTGACTCCATCGGGGGGGGCTACACCTTC